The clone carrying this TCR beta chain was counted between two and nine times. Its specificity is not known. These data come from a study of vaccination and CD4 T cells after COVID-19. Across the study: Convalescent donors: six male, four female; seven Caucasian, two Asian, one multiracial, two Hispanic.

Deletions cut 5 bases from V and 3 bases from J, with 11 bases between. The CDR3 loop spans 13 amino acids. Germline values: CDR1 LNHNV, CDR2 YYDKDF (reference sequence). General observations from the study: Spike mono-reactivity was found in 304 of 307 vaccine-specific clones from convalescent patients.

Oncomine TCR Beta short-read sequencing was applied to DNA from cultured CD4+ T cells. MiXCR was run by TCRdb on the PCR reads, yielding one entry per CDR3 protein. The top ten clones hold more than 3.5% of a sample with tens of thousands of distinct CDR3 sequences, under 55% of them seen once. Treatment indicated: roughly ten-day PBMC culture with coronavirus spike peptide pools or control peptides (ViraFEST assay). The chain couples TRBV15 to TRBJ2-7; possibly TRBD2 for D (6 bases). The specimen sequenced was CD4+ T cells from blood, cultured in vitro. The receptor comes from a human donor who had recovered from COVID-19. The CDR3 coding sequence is TGTGCCACCAGCCGGGACGGGGGCTACGAGCAGTACTTC. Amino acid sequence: CATSRDGGYEQYF.